The clone carrying this T cell receptor beta chain came up many times. Its antigen is as yet unknown. This sample was included in a study of read filtering for tumor transcriptome and immune sequencing. In the study overall: Revised staging placed eight or nine patients in R-ISS I, roughly 16 in II, more than five in III.

Overall study results and limits: RNA-seq captured clonotypes less deeply and reliably than IR-seq.

The CDR3 is 16 amino acids. Per the germline V gene, CDR1 is MNHNY and CDR2 is SVGAGI (reference sequence). The J segment lost 4 bases and the V segment lost 0 bases, leaving 7 bases of the junction unmatched. This library used roughly 430 ng RNA and molecular barcoded adaptors spanning alpha/delta and beta/gamma chains. MiXCR was run by TCRdb on the reads, yielding one entry per CDR3 protein. Seen here are 35,000 to 40,000 distinct CDR3 sequences, roughly 13% observed once, and the top ten hold 25% to 30%. The rearrangement uses TRBV6-6 and TRBJ2-7; 9 bases match TRBD1. The sequenced material came from a population of CD138-negative cells sorted from bone marrow. This receptor was taken from a donor older than 35 with multiple myeloma. The CDR3 reads CASSYSRTGVEYEQYF. CDR3 DNA: TGTGCCAGCAGTTACTCCCGGACAGGGGTCGAATACGAGCAGTACTTC.